This T cell receptor (beta chain) was recovered during a study of blood T cells in healthy people across ages. This CDR3 comprises 10 residues. Trimming pared 4 bases from V and 7 bases from J, leaving 5 bases between. CDR1 and CDR2 (germline): SGHRS, YFSETQ. A second PCR, run for roughly 7 to 11 cycles, used a sample-barcoded 5' primer plus a J-beta primer mix. TCRdb itself ran the 5' RACE reads through MiXCR, one entry per CDR3 protein. The table lists some 1,000,000 distinct CDR3 sequences, about 25% of them singletons, with around 0.75% in the top ten. The same data also went into a second study, on T cells of mothers and their children.

The genes are TRBV5-1 and TRBJ2-5; the D is unclear. The sequencing input was blood. This clonotype was obtained from a girl aged 2 to 9 in good health. The CDR3: CASSARTQYF. The CDR3 coding sequence is TGCGCCAGCAGCGCGAGGACCCAGTACTTC.